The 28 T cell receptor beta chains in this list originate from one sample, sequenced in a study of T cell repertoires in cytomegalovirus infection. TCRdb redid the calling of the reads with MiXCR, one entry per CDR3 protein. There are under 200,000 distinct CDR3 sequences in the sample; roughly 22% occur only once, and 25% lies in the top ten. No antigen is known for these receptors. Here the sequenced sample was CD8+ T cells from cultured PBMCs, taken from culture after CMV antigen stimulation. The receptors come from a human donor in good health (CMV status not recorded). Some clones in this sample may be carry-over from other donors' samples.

CDR3 residues: CASSLAGGHNEQFF. Written as DNA, the CDR3 is TGTGCCAGCAGTCTAGCGGGGGGGCATAATGAGCAGTTCTTC. J is TRBJ2-1 and V is TRBV6-2 or TRBV6-3; 12 nucleotides agree with TRBD2. CDR1 and CDR2 (germline): MNHEY, SVGEGT. V gave up 5 bases and J gave up 7 bases; unmatched junction bases: 3. The CDR3 loop spans 14 amino acids.

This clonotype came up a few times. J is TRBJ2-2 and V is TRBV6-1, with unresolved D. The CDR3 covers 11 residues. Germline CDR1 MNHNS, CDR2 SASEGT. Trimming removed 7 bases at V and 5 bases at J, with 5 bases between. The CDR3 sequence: CASIETGELFF. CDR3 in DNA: TGTGCCAGCATAGAAACCGGGGAGCTGTTTTTT.

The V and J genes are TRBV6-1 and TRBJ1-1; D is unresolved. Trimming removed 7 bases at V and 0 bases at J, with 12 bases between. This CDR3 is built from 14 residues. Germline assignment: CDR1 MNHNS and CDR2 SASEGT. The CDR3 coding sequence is TGTGCCAGCAAGACGGGCAGCTTGAACACTGAAGCTTTCTTT. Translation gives CASKTGSLNTEAFF.

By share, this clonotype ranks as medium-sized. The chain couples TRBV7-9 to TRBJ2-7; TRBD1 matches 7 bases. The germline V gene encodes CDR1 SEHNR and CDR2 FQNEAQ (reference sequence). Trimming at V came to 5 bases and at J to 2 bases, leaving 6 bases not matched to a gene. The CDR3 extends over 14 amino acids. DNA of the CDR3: TGTGCCAGCAGCCCGTCCGACAGGGCCTACGAGCAGTACTTC. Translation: CASSPSDRAYEQYF.

CDR3 nucleotides: TGTGCCAGCGGGCGGGGCGAGTCCCCGGAGCAGTACTTC. It encodes CASGRGESPEQYF. The chain carries TRBV12-3 or TRBV12-4 and TRBJ2-7, with D possibly matching TRBD2 (6 bases). This CDR3 contains 13 residues. The V end lost 8 bases, the J end lost 7 bases, and 18 bases lay between the germline ends.

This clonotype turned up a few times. The CDR3 here is CASSYGPGSNQPQHF. In DNA form, the CDR3 reads TGTGCCAGCAGTTACGGCCCGGGGAGCAATCAGCCCCAGCATTTT. The V gene is TRBV6-6, the J gene TRBJ1-5; D gene unclear. Germline V gene lookup returns CDR1 MNHNY and CDR2 SVGAGI (reference sequence). Trimming took off 2 bases at V and 1 base at J, with 9 bases between the two ends. The CDR3 runs to 15 residues.

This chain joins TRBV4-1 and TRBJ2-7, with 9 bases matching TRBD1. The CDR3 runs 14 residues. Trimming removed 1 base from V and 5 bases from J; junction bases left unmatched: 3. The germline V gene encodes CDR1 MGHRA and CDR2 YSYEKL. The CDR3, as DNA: TGCGCCAGCAGCCAAGCGGACAGGGGAGACGAGCAGTACTTC. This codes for CASSQADRGDEQYF.

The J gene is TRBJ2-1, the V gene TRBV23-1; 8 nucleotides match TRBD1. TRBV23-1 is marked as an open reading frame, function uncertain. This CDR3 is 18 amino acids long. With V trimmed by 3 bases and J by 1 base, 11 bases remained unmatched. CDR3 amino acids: CASSHSTPDRESYNEQFF. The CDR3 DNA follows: TGCGCCAGCAGTCATTCTACTCCGGACAGGGAGTCCTACAATGAGCAGTTCTTC.

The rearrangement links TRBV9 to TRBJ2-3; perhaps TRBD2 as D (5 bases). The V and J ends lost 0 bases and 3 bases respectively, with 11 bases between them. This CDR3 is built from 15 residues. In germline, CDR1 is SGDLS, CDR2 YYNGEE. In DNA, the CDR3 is TGTGCCAGCAGCGTAGGTGGTAGCGAGACAGATACGCAGTATTTT. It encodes CASSVGGSETDTQYF.

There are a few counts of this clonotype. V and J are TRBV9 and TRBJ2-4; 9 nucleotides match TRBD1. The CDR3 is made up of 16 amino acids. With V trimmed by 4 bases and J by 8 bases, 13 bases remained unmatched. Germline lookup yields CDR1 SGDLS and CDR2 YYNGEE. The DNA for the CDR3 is TGTGCCAGCAGCCCTACTTCCGGGACAGGGAGATACATTCAGTACTTC. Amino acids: CASSPTSGTGRYIQYF.

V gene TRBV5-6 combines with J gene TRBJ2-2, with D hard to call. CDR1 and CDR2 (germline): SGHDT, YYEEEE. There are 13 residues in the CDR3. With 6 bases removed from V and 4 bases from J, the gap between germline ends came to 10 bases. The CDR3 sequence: CASTLESTGELFF. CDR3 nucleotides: TGTGCCAGCACCCTGGAGTCCACCGGGGAGCTGTTTTTT.

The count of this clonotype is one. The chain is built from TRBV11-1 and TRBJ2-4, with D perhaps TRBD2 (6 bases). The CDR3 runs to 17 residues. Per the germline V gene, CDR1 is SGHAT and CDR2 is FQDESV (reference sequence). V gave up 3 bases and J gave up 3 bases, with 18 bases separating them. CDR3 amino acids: CASSLDARDGSKNIQYF. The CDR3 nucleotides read TGTGCCAGCAGCTTGGACGCCCGGGACGGGAGCAAAAACATTCAGTACTTC.

In DNA form, the CDR3 reads TGTGCCAGCAGCGACCCCACTAGTAACGATGAGCAGTTCTTC. Translation: CASSDPTSNDEQFF. The chain combines TRBV7-3 with TRBJ2-1; D possibly corresponds to TRBD2 (5 bases). The CDR3 extends over 14 amino acids. V dropped 5 bases and J dropped 8 bases, with 16 bases sitting between them. CDR1 is SGHTA and CDR2 is FQGTGA in the germline V gene.

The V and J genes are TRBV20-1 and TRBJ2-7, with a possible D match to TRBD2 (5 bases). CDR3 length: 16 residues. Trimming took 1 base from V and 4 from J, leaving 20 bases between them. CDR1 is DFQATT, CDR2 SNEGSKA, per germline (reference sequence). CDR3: CSARGGPREEAYEQYF. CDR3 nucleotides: TGCAGTGCTAGAGGAGGTCCCCGCGAGGAGGCTTACGAGCAGTACTTC.

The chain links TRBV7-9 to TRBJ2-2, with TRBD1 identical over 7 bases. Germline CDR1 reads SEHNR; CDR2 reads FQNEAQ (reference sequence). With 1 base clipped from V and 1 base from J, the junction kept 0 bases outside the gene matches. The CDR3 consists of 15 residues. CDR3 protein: CASSLGTGNTGELFF. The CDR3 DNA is TGTGCCAGCAGCTTAGGGACAGGGAACACCGGGGAGCTGTTTTTT.

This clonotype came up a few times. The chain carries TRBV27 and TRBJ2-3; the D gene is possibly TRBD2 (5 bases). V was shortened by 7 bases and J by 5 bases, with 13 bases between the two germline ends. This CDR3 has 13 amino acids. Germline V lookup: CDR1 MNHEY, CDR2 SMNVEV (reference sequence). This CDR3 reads CASIRGRGDTQYF. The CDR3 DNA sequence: TGTGCCAGCATACGGGGTCGGGGAGATACGCAGTATTTT.

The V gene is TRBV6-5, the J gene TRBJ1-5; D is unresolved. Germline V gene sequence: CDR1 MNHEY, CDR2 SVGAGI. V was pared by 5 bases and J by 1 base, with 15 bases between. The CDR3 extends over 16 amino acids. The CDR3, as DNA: TGTGCCAGCAGTCCCCAAGTGGGTGAAAGCAATCAGCCCCAGCATTTT. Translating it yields CASSPQVGESNQPQHF.

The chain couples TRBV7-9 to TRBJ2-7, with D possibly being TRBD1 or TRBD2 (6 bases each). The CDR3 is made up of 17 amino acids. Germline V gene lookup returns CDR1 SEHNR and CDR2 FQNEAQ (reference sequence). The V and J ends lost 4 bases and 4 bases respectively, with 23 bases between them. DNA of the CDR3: TGTGCCAGCAGCTCTACGACAGGACAACAGGGAGGTTACGAGCAGTACTTC. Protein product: CASSSTTGQQGGYEQYF.

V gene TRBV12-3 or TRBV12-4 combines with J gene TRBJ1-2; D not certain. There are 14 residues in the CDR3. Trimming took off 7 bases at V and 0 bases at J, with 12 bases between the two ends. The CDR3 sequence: CASTPRLANYGYTF. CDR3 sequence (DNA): TGTGCCAGCACCCCGAGGCTCGCTAACTATGGCTACACCTTC.

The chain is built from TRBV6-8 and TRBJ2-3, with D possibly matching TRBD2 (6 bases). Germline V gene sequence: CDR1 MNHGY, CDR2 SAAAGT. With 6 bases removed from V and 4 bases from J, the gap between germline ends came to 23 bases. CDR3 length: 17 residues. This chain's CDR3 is CASRGTTRDPGPDTQYF. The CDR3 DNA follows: TGTGCCAGCAGGGGAACCACGCGGGACCCGGGCCCAGATACGCAGTATTTT.

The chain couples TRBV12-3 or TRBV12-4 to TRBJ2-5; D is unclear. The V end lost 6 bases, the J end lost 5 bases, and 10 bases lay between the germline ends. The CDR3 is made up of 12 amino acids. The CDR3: CASSLYTETQYF. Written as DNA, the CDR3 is TGTGCCAGCAGCCTTTACACGGAGACCCAGTACTTC.

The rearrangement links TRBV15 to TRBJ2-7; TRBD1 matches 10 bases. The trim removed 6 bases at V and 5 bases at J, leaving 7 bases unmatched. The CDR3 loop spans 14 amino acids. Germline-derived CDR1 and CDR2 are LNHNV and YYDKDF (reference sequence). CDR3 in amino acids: CATRRQGAWDEQYF. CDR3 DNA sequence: TGTGCCACCAGAAGACAGGGGGCTTGGGACGAGCAGTACTTC.

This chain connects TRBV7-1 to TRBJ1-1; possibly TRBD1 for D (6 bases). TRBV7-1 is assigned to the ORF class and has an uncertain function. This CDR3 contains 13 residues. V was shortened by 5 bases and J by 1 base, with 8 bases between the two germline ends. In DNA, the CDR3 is TGTGCCAGCAGCGGGACACCGAACACTGAAGCTTTCTTT. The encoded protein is CASSGTPNTEAFF.

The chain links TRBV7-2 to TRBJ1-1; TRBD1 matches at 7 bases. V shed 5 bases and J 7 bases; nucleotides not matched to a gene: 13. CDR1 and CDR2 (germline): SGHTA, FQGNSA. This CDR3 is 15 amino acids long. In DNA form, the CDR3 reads TGTGCCAGCAGCCTCAGGGACAGAGAATTGTTTGAAGCTTTCTTT. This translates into CASSLRDRELFEAFF.

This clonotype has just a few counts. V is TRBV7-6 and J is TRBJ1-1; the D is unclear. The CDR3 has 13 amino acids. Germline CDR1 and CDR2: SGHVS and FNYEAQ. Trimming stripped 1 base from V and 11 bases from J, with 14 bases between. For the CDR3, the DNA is TGTGCCAGCAGCTTAGTGGCACACTCTGGGGCTTTCTTT. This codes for CASSLVAHSGAFF.

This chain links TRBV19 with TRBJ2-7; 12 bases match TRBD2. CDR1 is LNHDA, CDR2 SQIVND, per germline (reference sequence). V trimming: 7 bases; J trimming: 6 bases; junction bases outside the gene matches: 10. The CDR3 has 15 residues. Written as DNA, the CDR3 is TGTGCCAGTAAACGGACTAGCGGGGAGATATCCGAGCAGTACTTC. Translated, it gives CASKRTSGEISEQYF.

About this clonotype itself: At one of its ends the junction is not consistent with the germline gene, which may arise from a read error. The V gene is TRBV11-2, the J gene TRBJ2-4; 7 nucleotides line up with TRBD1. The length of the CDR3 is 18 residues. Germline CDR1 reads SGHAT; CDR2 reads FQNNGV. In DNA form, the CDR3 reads TGTGCCAGCAGCTTAGATCTTTCCCCCGGGACAGTCGAAAACAGTCAGTACTTC. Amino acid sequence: CASSLDLSPGTVENSQYF.

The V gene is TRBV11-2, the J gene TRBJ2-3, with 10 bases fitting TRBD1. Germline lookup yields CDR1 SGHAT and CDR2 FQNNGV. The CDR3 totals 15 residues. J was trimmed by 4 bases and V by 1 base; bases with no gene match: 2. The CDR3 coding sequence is TGTGCCAGCAGCTTAGGACAGGGGGCCCCAGATACGCAGTATTTT. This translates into CASSLGQGAPDTQYF.